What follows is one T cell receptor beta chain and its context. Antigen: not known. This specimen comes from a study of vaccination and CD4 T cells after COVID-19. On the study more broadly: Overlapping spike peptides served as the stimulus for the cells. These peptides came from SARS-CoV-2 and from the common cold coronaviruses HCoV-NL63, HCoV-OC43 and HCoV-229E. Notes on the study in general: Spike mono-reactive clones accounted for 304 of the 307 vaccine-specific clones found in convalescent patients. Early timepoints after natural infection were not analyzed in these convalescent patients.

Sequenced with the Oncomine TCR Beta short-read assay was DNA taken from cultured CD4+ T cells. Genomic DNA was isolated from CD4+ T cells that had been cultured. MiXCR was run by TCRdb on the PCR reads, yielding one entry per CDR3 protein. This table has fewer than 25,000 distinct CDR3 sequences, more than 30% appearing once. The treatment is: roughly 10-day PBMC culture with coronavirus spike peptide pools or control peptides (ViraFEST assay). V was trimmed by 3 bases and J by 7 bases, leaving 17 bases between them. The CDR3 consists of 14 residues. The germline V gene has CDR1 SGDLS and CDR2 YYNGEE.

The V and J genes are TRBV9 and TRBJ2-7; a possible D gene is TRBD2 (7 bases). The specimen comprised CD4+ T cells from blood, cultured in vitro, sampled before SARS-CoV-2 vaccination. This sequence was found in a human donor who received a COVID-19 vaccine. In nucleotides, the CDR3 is TGTGCCAGCAGCGGAGGGGGGGTTCAACGGGAGCAGTACTTC. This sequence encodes CASSGGGVQREQYF.